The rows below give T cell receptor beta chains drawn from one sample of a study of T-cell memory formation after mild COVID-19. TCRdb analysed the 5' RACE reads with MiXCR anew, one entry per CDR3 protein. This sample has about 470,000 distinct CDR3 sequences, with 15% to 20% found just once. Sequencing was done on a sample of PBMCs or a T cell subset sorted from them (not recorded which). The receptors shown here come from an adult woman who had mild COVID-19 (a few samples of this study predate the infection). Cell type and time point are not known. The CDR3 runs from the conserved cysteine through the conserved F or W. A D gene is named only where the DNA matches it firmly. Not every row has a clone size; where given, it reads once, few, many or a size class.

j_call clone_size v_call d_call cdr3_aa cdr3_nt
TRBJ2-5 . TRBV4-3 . CASSQVLRGGQETQYF TGCGCCAGCAGCCAGGTGTTACGAGGTGGGCAAGAGACCCAGTACTTC
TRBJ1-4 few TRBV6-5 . CASSPNRATNEKLFF TGTGCCAGCAGCCCCAACAGGGCAACTAATGAAAAACTGTTTTTT
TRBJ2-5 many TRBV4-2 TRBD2 CASSPPFWRGVGEETQYF TGTGCCAGCAGCCCACCCTTCTGGCGGGGGGTGGGCGAAGAGACCCAGTACTTC
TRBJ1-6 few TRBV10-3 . CAISDGASTPLHF TGTGCCATCAGTGATGGGGCATCAACACCCCTCCACTTT
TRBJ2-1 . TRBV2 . CASSDRGYNEQFF TGTGCCAGCAGTGACCGGGGATACAATGAGCAGTTCTTC
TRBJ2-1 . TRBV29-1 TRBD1 CSVIDRVGDEQFF TGCAGCGTAATAGACAGGGTAGGGGATGAGCAGTTCTTC
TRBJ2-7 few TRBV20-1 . CSARDGAGSGGEQYF TGCAGTGCTAGAGATGGGGCGGGAAGTGGGGGCGAGCAGTACTTC
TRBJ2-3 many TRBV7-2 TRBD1 CASSRKTGTDTQYF TGTGCCAGCAGCCGGAAGACAGGGACCGATACGCAGTATTTT
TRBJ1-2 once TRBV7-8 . CASSPPGTPLGGYTF TGTGCCAGCAGCCCCCCGGGGACACCCCTGGGTGGCTACACCTTC
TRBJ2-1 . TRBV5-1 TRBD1 CASWDRGDEQFF TGCGCCAGCTGGGACAGGGGAGATGAGCAGTTCTTC
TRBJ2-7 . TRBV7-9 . CASSPRRGSYEQYF TGTGCCAGCAGCCCGCGCCGGGGCTCCTACGAGCAGTACTTC
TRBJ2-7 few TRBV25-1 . CARKSGPTKESEQYF TGTGCCAGAAAAAGCGGACCGACCAAGGAAAGCGAGCAGTACTTC
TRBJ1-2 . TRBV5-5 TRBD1 CASRQTGDDYGYTF TGTGCCAGCAGACAAACAGGGGACGACTATGGCTACACCTTC
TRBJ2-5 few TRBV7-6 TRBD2 CASRREAQETQYF TGTGCCAGCCGACGGGAGGCGCAAGAGACCCAGTACTTC
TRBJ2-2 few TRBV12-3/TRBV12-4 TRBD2 CASSQTSGSVPGELFF TGTGCCAGCAGTCAGACTAGCGGGAGTGTCCCCGGGGAGCTGTTTTTT
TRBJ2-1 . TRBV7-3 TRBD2 CASSAGLDPYNEQFF TGTGCCAGCAGCGCGGGACTAGACCCCTACAATGAGCAGTTCTTC
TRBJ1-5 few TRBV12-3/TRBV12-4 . CASSPPGSPQHF TGTGCCAGCAGTCCCCCGGGATCGCCCCAGCATTTT
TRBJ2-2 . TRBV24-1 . CATSDRTWTTTGELFF TGTGCCACCAGTGACCGAACCTGGACCACCACCGGGGAGCTGTTTTTT